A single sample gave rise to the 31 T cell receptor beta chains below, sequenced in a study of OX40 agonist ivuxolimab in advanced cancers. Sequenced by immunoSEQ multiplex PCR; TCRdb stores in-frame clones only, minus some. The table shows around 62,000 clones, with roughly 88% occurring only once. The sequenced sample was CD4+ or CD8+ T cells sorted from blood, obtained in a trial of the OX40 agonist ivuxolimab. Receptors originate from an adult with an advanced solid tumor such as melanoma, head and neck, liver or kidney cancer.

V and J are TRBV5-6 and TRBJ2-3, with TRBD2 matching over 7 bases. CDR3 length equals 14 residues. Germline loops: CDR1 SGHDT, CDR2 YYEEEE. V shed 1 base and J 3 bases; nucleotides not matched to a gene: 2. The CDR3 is CASSLYGRTDTQYF. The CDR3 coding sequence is TGTGCCAGCAGCTTGTACGGGAGGACAGATACGCAGTATTTT.

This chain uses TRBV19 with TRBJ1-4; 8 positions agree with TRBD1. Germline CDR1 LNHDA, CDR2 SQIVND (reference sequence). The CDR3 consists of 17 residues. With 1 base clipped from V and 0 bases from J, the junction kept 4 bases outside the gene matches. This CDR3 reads CASSIVGTGTTNEKLFF. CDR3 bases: TGTGCCAGTAGTATAGTTGGGACAGGTACAACTAATGAAAAACTGTTTTTT.

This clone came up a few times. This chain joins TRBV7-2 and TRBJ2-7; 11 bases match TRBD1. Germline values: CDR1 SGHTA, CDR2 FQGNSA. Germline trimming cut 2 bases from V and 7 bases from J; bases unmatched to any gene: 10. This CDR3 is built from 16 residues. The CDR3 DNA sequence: TGTGCCAGCAGCTTACTGTTTTGGACAGGGGGCGGGGAGCAGTACTTC. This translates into CASSLLFWTGGGEQYF.

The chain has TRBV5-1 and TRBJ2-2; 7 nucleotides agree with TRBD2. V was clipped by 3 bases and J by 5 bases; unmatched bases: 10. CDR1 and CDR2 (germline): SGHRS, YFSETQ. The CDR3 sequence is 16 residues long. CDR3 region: CASSYIAGARTGELFF. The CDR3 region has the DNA TGCGCCAGCAGCTACATAGCGGGCGCCAGGACCGGGGAGCTGTTTTTT.

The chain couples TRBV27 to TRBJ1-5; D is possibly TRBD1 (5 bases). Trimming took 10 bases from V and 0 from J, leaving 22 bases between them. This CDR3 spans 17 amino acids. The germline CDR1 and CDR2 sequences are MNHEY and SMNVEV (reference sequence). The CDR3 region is CATKALRQTDSNQPQHF. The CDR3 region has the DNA TGTGCCACCAAAGCCCTTCGACAGACAGATAGCAATCAGCCCCAGCATTTT.

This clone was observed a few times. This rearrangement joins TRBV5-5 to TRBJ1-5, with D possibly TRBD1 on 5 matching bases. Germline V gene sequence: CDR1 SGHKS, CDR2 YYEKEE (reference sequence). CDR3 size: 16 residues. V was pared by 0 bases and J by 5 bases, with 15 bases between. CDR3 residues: CASSLAGGNGDQPQHF. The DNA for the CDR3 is TGTGCCAGCAGCTTGGCCGGGGGGAACGGAGATCAGCCCCAGCATTTT.

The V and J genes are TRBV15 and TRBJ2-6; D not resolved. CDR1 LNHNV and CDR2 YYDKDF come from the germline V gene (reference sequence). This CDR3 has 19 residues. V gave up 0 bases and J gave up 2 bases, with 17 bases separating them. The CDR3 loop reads CATSRDAGPRSPGANVLTF. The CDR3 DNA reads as TGTGCCACCAGCAGAGATGCCGGGCCACGGTCCCCTGGGGCCAACGTCCTGACTTTC.

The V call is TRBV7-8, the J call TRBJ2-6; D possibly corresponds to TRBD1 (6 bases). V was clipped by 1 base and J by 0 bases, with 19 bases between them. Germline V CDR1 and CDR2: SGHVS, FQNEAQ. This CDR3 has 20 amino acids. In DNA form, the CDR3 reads TGTGCCAGCAGCTTAGGAACTAGGTACAGGGCGCTCTCTGGGGCCAACGTCCTGACTTTC. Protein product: CASSLGTRYRALSGANVLTF.

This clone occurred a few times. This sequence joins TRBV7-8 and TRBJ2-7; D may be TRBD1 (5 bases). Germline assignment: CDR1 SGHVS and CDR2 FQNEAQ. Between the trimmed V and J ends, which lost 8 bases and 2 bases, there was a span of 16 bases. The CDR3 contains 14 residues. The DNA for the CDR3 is TGTGCCAGCTCCCCAGGGCAGCTGGCCTACGAGCAGTACTTC. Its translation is CASSPGQLAYEQYF.

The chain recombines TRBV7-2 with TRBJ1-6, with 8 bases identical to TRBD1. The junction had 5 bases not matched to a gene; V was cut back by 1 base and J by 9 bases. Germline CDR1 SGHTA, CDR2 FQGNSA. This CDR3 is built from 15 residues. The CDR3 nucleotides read TGTGCCAGCAGCTTAGTCGGGCAGGGGGCTTCACCCCTCCACTTT. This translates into CASSLVGQGASPLHF. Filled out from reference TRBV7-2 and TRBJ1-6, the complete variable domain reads GAGVSQSPSNKVTEKGKDVELRCDPISGHTALYWYRQSLGQGLEFLIYFQGNSAPDKSGLPSDRFSAERTGGSVSTLTIQRTQQEDSAVYLCASSLVGQGASPLHFGNGTRLTVT.

The CDR3: CASRWDLQDNTGELFF. In nucleotides, the CDR3 is TGTGCCAGCAGGTGGGACTTACAAGACAACACCGGGGAGCTGTTTTTT. V gene TRBV5-4 combines with J gene TRBJ2-2, with a weak D call TRBD2 (6 bases). Trimming removed 5 bases at V and 2 bases at J, with 16 bases between. The CDR3 is made up of 16 amino acids. Looked up from germline, CDR1 is SGHNT and CDR2 is YYREEE (reference sequence).

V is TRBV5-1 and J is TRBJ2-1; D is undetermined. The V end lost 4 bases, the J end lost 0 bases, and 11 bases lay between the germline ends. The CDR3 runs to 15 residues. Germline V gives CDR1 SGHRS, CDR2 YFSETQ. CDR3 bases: TGCGCCAGCAGCCCCCCACTCGACTCCTACAATGAGCAGTTCTTC. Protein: CASSPPLDSYNEQFF.

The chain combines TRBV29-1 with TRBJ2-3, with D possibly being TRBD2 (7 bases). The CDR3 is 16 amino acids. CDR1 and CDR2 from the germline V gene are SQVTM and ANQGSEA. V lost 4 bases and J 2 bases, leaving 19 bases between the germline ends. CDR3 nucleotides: TGCAGCGTTGGGAAGGTGGCGGGGGCCAACACAGATACGCAGTATTTT. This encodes CSVGKVAGANTDTQYF.

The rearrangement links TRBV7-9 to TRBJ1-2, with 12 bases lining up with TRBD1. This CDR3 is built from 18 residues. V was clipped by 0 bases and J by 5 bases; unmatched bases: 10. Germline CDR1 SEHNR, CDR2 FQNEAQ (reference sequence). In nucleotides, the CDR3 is TGTGCCAGCAGCTTAGCCTTTCGGGGGACAGGGGGCCAATATGGCTACACCTTC. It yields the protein CASSLAFRGTGGQYGYTF.

The CDR3 region is CATKGRSGYDTEAFF. The CDR3 DNA reads TGTGCCACCAAGGGTCGGTCCGGGTACGACACTGAAGCTTTCTTT. The chain joins TRBV15 to TRBJ1-1; no definite D call. Trimming cost V 7 bases and J 3 bases, with 18 bases left between them. The germline V gene has CDR1 LNHNV and CDR2 YYDKDF (reference sequence). The CDR3 sequence is 15 residues long.

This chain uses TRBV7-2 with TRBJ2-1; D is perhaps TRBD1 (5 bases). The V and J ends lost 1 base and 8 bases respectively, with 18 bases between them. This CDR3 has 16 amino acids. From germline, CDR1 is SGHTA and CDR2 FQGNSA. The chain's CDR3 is CASSLVGARGPDEQFF. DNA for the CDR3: TGTGCCAGCAGCTTAGTAGGGGCACGTGGCCCCGATGAGCAGTTCTTC.

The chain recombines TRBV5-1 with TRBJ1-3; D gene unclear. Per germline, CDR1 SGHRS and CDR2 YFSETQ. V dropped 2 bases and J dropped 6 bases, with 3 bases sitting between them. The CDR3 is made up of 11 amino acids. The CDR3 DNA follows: TGCGCCAGCAGCTTTCAAAACACCATATATTTT. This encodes CASSFQNTIYF.

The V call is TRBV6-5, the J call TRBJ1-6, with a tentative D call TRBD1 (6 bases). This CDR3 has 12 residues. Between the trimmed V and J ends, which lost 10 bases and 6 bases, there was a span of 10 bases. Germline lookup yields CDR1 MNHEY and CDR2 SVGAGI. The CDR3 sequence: CATRQVNSPLHF. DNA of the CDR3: TGTGCCACCCGACAGGTTAATTCACCCCTCCACTTT.

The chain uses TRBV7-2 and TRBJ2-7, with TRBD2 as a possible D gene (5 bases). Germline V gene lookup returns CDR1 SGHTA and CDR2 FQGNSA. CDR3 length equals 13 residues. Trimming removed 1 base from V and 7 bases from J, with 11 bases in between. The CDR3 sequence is CASSLGTSGEQYF. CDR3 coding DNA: TGTGCCAGCAGCTTAGGGACGAGCGGAGAGCAGTACTTC.

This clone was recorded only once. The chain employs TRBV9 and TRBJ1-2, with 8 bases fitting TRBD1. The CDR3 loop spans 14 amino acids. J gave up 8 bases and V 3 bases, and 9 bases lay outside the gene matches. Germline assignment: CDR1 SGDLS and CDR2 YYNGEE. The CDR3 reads CASSAETGAGGYTF. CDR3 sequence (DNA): TGTGCCAGCAGCGCCGAGACAGGGGCGGGCGGCTACACCTTC.

CDR3 coding DNA: TGTGCCAGCAGTGAAGCGGGAGGGGGGACGCAGTATTTT. This gives the protein CASSEAGGGTQYF. The gene calls are TRBV6-5 and TRBJ2-3, with 10 bases fitting TRBD2. V gave up 5 bases and J gave up 9 bases; unmatched junction bases: 5. This CDR3 has 13 residues. Germline V gene sequence: CDR1 MNHEY, CDR2 SVGAGI.

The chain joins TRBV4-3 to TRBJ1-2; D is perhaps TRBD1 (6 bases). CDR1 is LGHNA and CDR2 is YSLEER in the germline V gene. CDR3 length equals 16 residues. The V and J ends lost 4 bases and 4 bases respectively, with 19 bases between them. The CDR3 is CASSRSRGGLGYGYTF. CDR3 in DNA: TGCGCCAGCAGCCGCTCCAGAGGGGGGCTGGGCTATGGCTACACCTTC.

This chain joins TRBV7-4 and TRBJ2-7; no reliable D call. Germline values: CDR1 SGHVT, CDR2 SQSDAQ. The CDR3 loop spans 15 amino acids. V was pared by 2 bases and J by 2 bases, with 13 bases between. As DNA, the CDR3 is TGTGCCAGCAGCTTATGGGAAGGTCTTCCCTACGAGCAGTACTTC. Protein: CASSLWEGLPYEQYF. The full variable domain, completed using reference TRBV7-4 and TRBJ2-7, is GAGVSQSPRYKVAKRGRDVALRCDSISGHVTLYWYRQTLGQGSEVLTYSQSDAQRDKSGRPSGRFSAERPERSVSTLKIQRTEQGDSAVYLCASSLWEGLPYEQYFGPGTRLTVT.

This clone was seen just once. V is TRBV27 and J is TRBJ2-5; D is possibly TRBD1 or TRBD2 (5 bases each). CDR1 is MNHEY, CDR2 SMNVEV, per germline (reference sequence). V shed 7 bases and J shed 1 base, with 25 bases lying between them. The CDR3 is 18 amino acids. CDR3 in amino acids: CASTPAPSGTASQETQYF. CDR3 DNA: TGTGCCAGCACCCCCGCCCCTTCCGGGACGGCAAGCCAAGAGACCCAGTACTTC.

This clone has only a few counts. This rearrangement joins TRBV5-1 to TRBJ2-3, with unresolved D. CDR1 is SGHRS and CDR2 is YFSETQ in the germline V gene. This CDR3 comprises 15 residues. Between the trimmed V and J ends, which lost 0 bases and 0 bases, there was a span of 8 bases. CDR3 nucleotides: TGCGCCAGCAGCTTGGACCAACCCAGCACAGATACGCAGTATTTT. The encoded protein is CASSLDQPSTDTQYF.

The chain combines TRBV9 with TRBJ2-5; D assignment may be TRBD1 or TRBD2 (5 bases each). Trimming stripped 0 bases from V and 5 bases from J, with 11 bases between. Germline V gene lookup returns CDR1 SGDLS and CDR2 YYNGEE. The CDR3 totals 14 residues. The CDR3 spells CASSVGGTLETQYF. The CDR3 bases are TGTGCCAGCAGCGTAGGGGGGACGTTGGAGACCCAGTACTTC.

DNA of the CDR3: TGTGCCAGCAGCCCTAGCGGGGGGGCTGAGCAGTTCTTC. It encodes CASSPSGGAEQFF. This sequence joins TRBV7-6 and TRBJ2-1; TRBD2 aligns across 12 bases. Germline values: CDR1 SGHVS, CDR2 FNYEAQ. This CDR3 comprises 13 residues. With V trimmed by 5 bases and J by 9 bases, 2 bases remained unmatched.

CDR3 sequence (DNA): TGTGCCAGCAGGGGACACGAAGGCTACACCTTC. This encodes CASRGHEGYTF. The chain recombines TRBV6-5 with TRBJ1-2, with D possibly being TRBD1 (6 bases). CDR3 length: 11 residues. Trimming removed 6 bases from V and 8 bases from J, with 10 bases in between. Germline V gene sequence: CDR1 MNHEY, CDR2 SVGAGI.

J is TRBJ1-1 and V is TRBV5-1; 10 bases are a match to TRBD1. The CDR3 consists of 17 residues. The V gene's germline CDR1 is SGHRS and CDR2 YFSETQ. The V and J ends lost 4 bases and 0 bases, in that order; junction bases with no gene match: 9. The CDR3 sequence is CASSGGTGVLMNTEAFF. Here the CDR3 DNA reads TGCGCCAGCAGCGGGGGGACAGGGGTCCTCATGAACACTGAAGCTTTCTTT.

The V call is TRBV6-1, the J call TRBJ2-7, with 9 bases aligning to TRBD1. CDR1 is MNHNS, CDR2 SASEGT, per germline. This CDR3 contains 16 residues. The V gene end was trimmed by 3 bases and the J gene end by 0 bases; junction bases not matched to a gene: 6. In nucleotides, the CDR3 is TGTGCCAGCAGTGACTGGGACAGGGTTGGCTCCTACGAGCAGTACTTC. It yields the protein CASSDWDRVGSYEQYF.

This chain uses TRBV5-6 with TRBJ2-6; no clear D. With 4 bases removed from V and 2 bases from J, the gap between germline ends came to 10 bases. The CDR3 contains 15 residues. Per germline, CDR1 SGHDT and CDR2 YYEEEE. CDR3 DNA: TGTGCCAGCAGCCGGACCCGGGCTGGGGCCAACGTCCTGACTTTC. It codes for CASSRTRAGANVLTF.